One and the same sample provided the 11 T cell receptor beta chains below, sequenced in a study of T-cell reconstitution after alpha-beta-depleted transplantation in children. Unique molecular identifiers were incorporated when the TCRbeta library was constructed. A single record per CDR3 protein comes from TCRdb applying MiXCR to the PCR reads. Seen here are about 200,000 distinct CDR3 sequences, roughly 6.6% observed once, and the top ten hold 4.5% to 6.5%. This specimen was PBMCs, taken before TCRalphabeta/CD19-depleted stem cell transplant. The receptors were gathered from a boy between 2 and 10 years old with acute lymphoblastic leukemia, due to receive a stem cell transplant.

This clonotype was detected ten times or more. V usage is TRBV5-5 and J usage is TRBJ1-5, with D possibly matching TRBD1 (6 bases). The germline CDR1 and CDR2 sequences are SGHKS and YYEKEE (reference sequence). V was shortened by 1 base and J by 0 bases, with 14 bases between the two germline ends. CDR3 length: 17 residues. The CDR3 is CASSLTGSKYSNQPQHF. The CDR3, as DNA: TGTGCCAGCAGCTTGACAGGGTCGAAATATAGCAATCAGCCCCAGCATTTT.

Many counts were recorded for this clonotype. This chain joins TRBV5-6 and TRBJ2-2; possibly TRBD1 for D (5 bases). Deletions cut 4 bases from V and 6 bases from J, with 10 bases between. CDR3 length: 13 residues. Per germline, CDR1 SGHDT and CDR2 YYEEEE. The chain's CDR3 is CASSGPRAGELFF. CDR3 DNA sequence: TGTGCCAGCAGCGGACCCAGGGCCGGGGAGCTGTTTTTT.

This clonotype was detected ten times or more. The chain recombines TRBV4-3 with TRBJ2-1, with TRBD1 matching over 8 bases. This CDR3 is built from 14 residues. V was pared by 4 bases and J by 10 bases, with 9 bases of the junction left unmatched. Germline CDR1 LGHNA, CDR2 YSLEER. The CDR3 region is CASSRAFGTGEQFF. The CDR3 DNA reads as TGCGCCAGCAGCCGAGCATTCGGGACAGGCGAGCAGTTCTTC.

In its sample, this clonotype was seen a few times. J is TRBJ2-5 and V is TRBV12-3 or TRBV12-4, with 9 bases fitting TRBD2. The CDR3 has 16 amino acids. V lost 6 bases and J lost 5; bases outside the gene matches: 13. This chain's CDR3 is CASSRASAGGQETQYF. The CDR3 region has the DNA TGTGCCAGCAGCCGGGCGTCTGCGGGGGGGCAGGAGACCCAGTACTTC.

This clonotype appeared many times. The gene calls are TRBV12-3 or TRBV12-4 and TRBJ1-1, with 7 bases that match TRBD1. After removal of 8 bases from V and 1 base from J, the junction contained 4 bases not matched to a gene. The CDR3 covers 13 residues. The CDR3 spells CASGTEENTEAFF. CDR3 coding DNA: TGTGCCAGCGGGACAGAAGAGAACACTGAAGCTTTCTTT.

This clonotype occurred many times. The genes are TRBV5-1 and TRBJ2-7; the D is unclear. The CDR3 is made up of 12 amino acids. The ends were cut back, 0 bases at V and 5 bases at J, with 6 bases in the middle. Germline lookup yields CDR1 SGHRS and CDR2 YFSETQ. CDR3 coding DNA: TGCGCCAGCAGCTTGGATAAGGACGAGCAGTACTTC. Translated: CASSLDKDEQYF.

This clonotype was found many times. V and J are TRBV7-6 and TRBJ2-1; possibly TRBD1 for D (6 bases). CDR3 length equals 16 residues. The germline V gene has CDR1 SGHVS and CDR2 FNYEAQ. The V end was cut by 6 bases, the J end by 5 bases, with 20 bases between. The CDR3 spells CASSSVRTVGNNEQFF. As DNA, the CDR3 is TGTGCCAGCAGTTCGGTACGGACAGTCGGGAACAATGAGCAGTTCTTC.

Ten or more counts support this clonotype. The chain couples TRBV21-1 to TRBJ2-1. TRBV21-1 is a pseudogene. CDR3 length: 13 residues. The CDR3 protein is CASKFAAPNEQFF. The CDR3 DNA is TGTGCCAGCAAGTTCGCGGCTCCGAATGAGCAGTTCTTC.

This clonotype has at least ten counts. The V and J genes are TRBV9 and TRBJ2-5; D is perhaps TRBD1 (6 bases). CDR3 size: 13 residues. Germline loops: CDR1 SGDLS, CDR2 YYNGEE. V was shortened by 0 bases and J by 7 bases, with 10 bases between the two germline ends. CDR3 sequence reads: CASSVDREGTQYF. DNA of the CDR3: TGTGCCAGCAGCGTAGACAGGGAAGGGACCCAGTACTTC.

This clonotype has just a few counts. The chain combines TRBV13 with TRBJ2-4, with D perhaps matching TRBD1 (5 bases). The germline gives CDR1 PRHDT, CDR2 FYEKMQ (reference sequence). This CDR3 region has 15 residues. Trimming cost V 2 bases and J 3 bases, with 11 bases left between them. CDR3 in amino acids: CASSLSATDKNIQYF. Written as DNA, the CDR3 is TGTGCCAGCAGCTTATCGGCGACAGACAAAAACATTCAGTACTTC. The full variable domain, its missing parts supplied by reference TRBV13 and TRBJ2-4, is AAGVIQSPRHLIKEKRETATLKCYPIPRHDTVYWYQQGPGQDPQFLISFYEKMQSDKGSIPDRFSAQQFSDYHSELNMSSLELGDSALYFCASSLSATDKNIQYFGAGTRLSVL.

This clonotype was recorded many times. This sequence joins TRBV10-2 and TRBJ2-1, with D possibly TRBD1 on 6 matching bases. Germline V gene sequence: CDR1 WSHSY, CDR2 SAAADI. The CDR3 spans 14 residues. Trimming stripped 8 bases from V and 8 bases from J, with 19 bases between. The CDR3, as DNA: TGCGCCAGCGCTCGAGACAGGCCCCACGATGAGCAGTTCTTC. This sequence encodes CASARDRPHDEQFF.